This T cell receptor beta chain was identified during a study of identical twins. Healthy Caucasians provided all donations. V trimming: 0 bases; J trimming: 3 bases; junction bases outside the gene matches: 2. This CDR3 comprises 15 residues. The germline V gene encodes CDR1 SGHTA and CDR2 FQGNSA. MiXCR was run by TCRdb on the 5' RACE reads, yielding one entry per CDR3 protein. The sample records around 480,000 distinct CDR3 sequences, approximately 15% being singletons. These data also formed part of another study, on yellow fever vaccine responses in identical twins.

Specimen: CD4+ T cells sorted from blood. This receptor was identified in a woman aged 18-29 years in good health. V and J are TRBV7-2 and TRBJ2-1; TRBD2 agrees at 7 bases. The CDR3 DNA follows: TGTGCCAGCAGCTTAGCGGGAGGGGACTACAATGAGCAGTTCTTC. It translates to CASSLAGGDYNEQFF. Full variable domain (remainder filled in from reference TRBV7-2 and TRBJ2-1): GAGVSQSPSNKVTEKGKDVELRCDPISGHTALYWYRQSLGQGLEFLIYFQGNSAPDKSGLPSDRFSAERTGGSVSTLTIQRTQQEDSAVYLCASSLAGGDYNEQFFGPGTRLTVL.